A single sample gave rise to the 12 T cell receptor beta chains below, sequenced in a study of T-cell memory formation after mild COVID-19 (TCRdb year 2021). Library creation used 5' RACE. Sequencing used an Illumina NovaSeq 6000. The public reads were run again by TCRdb, first through fastp at Q25 and then through MiXCR, and only productive beta chains were kept. Rows with a matching CDR3 protein are joined into one entry that keeps the most common DNA and genes. Recorded for this sample are 450,000 or so distinct CDR3 sequences; roughly 23% of them occurred a single time. The top ten constitute approximately 12% of the sample. The sequencing sample was made of PBMCs or a T cell subset sorted from them (not recorded which). The receptors stem from an adult woman who had mild COVID-19 (a few samples of this study predate the infection). The sample titles of this study are shuffled in the database, so cell type and time point are left out; the donor was told from shared clones.

V and J are TRBV7-9 and TRBJ2-4; no reliable D call. The V gene's germline CDR1 is SEHNR and CDR2 FQNEAQ (reference sequence). The CDR3 totals 16 residues. Trimming took 0 bases from V and 0 from J, leaving 9 bases between them. The CDR3 loop is CASSLAGSLAKNIQYF. CDR3 nucleotides: TGTGCCAGCAGCTTAGCGGGATCTCTAGCCAAAAACATTCAGTACTTC.

This clonotype showed up just a few times. The chain uses TRBV6-5 and TRBJ1-1; D gene ambiguous. CDR1 is MNHEY and CDR2 is SVGAGI in the germline V gene. V lost 0 bases, J lost 2 bases, and 13 bases lay in between. The CDR3 is made up of 16 amino acids. The CDR3 region is CASSYSWPGGNTEAFF. CDR3 coding DNA: TGTGCCAGCAGTTACTCGTGGCCCGGCGGTAACACTGAAGCTTTCTTT.

The chain combines TRBV29-1 with TRBJ1-4, with D possibly being TRBD1 (6 bases). Germline CDR1 and CDR2: SQVTM and ANQGSEA. Trimming pared 3 bases from V and 5 bases from J, leaving 13 bases between. The CDR3 length is 14 residues. The CDR3, as DNA: TGCAGCGTTGATTCTGGGGGCAAGAATGAAAAACTGTTTTTT. It yields the protein CSVDSGGKNEKLFF.

This clonotype was seen a few times. In DNA, the CDR3 is TGTGCCAGCAGCTTAGCAGACAGGGCGAATTCACCCCTCCACTTT. This translates into CASSLADRANSPLHF. The rearrangement uses TRBV7-6 and TRBJ1-6; 7 positions agree with TRBD1. V lost 0 bases to trimming and J lost 7 bases; unmatched junction nucleotides: 3. The CDR3 totals 15 residues. Germline CDR1 is SGHVS and CDR2 is FNYEAQ.

The sample holds a few counts of this clonotype. The V and J genes are TRBV27 and TRBJ2-7; TRBD2 is a possible D gene (6 bases). The CDR3 contains 14 residues. Trimming left V 8 bases short and J 0 bases short, with 14 bases between. Looked up from germline, CDR1 is MNHEY and CDR2 is SMNVEV (reference sequence). The CDR3 loop is CASRIAASSYEQYF. CDR3 sequence (DNA): TGTGCCAGCCGAATAGCGGCTAGCTCCTACGAGCAGTACTTC.

The genes are TRBV7-2 and TRBJ2-3; tentatively, D is TRBD1 (5 bases). This CDR3 spans 16 amino acids. CDR1 is SGHTA, CDR2 FQGNSA, per germline. Trimming removed 6 bases at V and 1 base at J, with 17 bases between. CDR3 coding DNA: TGTGCCAGCAGACCCCCAGGGTTTGAGGGCACAGATACGCAGTATTTT. Protein: CASRPPGFEGTDTQYF.

This clonotype was seen more than once but under ten times. J is TRBJ2-7 and V is TRBV27; 9 bases align to TRBD1. This CDR3 is 16 amino acids long. Germline V gene sequence: CDR1 MNHEY, CDR2 SMNVEV (reference sequence). V was pared by 6 bases and J by 4 bases, with 13 bases of the junction left unmatched. CDR3 DNA: TGTGCCAGCAGCAGAGTTTTGGGGGACAGGGCTTACGAGCAGTACTTC. It yields the protein CASSRVLGDRAYEQYF.

This chain links TRBV3-1 with TRBJ2-5; 13 bases are shared with TRBD2. Germline lookup yields CDR1 LGHDT and CDR2 YNNKEL (reference sequence). J was trimmed by 3 bases and V by 4 bases; bases with no gene match: 8. This CDR3 has 17 residues. The DNA of the CDR3 is TGTGCCAGCAGCCTCTTACTAGCGGGAGGGAGAAAAGAGACCCAGTACTTC. It yields the protein CASSLLLAGGRKETQYF.

This clonotype appeared a few times. CDR3 bases: TGTGCCAGCAGCCAAGGGGTAGCCCACGAGCAGTACTTC. Its translation: CASSQGVAHEQYF. The chain links TRBV4-2 to TRBJ2-7; no clear D gene. Trimming removed 1 base at V and 5 bases at J, with 9 bases between. Germline V gene data show CDR1 as LGHNA and CDR2 as YNFKEQ. The CDR3 extends over 13 amino acids.

CDR3 sequence (DNA): TGTGCCTGGAGGCAGGAGCAGAGTGAGCAGTTCTTC. It codes for CAWRQEQSEQFF. This chain connects TRBV30 to TRBJ2-1; no definite D call. Germline CDR1 reads GTSNPN; CDR2 reads SVGIG (reference sequence). Trimming cost V 3 bases and J 9 bases, with 12 bases left between them. The length of the CDR3 is 12 residues.

This clonotype was counted between two and nine times. The chain couples TRBV24-1 to TRBJ2-3; no reliable D call. The CDR3 spans 13 residues. The germline V gene has CDR1 KGHDR and CDR2 SFDVKD. The V end lost 3 bases, the J end lost 2 bases, and 5 bases lay between the germline ends. CDR3 sequence: CATSDPYTDTQYF. CDR3 DNA sequence: TGTGCCACCAGTGATCCCTACACAGATACGCAGTATTTT.

The chain joins TRBV5-1 to TRBJ2-7; D remains unclear. The CDR3 totals 13 residues. Germline V lookup: CDR1 SGHRS, CDR2 YFSETQ. Trimming left V 1 base short and J 3 bases short, with 8 bases between. The CDR3, as DNA: TGCGCCAGCAGCTTGACCCTCGGCTACGAGCAGTACTTC. This gives the protein CASSLTLGYEQYF.